One and the same sample provided the 25 T cell receptor beta chains below, sequenced in a study of blood T cell repertoires in COVID-19. Only in-frame clones appear in the TCRdb table, and some are missing; sequencing was by immunoSEQ multiplex PCR. This table holds about 250,000 clones, 65% to 85% found once. The sequenced sample consisted of peripheral blood. The receptors come from a man aged 35 to 55 with active or convalescent COVID-19.

The chain combines TRBV18 with TRBJ2-2, with 7 bases matching TRBD2. V dropped 2 bases and J dropped 3; count of bases not matched to a gene: 3. CDR3 size: 15 residues. Germline CDR1 and CDR2: KGHSH and LQKENI. The CDR3: CASSPWAGDTGELFF. The CDR3 DNA follows: TGTGCCAGCTCACCATGGGCGGGGGACACCGGGGAGCTGTTTTTT.

This clone was recorded many times. The rearrangement uses TRBV3-1 (or the pseudogene TRBV3-2) and TRBJ2-1, with D possibly being TRBD2 (5 bases). Per germline, CDR1 LGHDT and CDR2 YNNKEL (reference sequence). V was pared by 0 bases and J by 15 bases, with 12 bases between. The CDR3 length is 12 residues. The CDR3 DNA sequence: TGTGCCAGCAGCCAAGACGGGATTGTGCCGTTCTTC. Its translation is CASSQDGIVPFF.

V and J are TRBV19 and TRBJ1-3; 8 bases align to TRBD1. The length of the CDR3 is 15 residues. After removal of 5 bases from V and 2 bases from J, the junction contained 5 bases not matched to a gene. The germline CDR1 and CDR2 sequences are LNHDA and SQIVND (reference sequence). The CDR3 spells CASSDQQGAGNTIYF. The DNA of the CDR3 is TGTGCCAGTAGTGACCAACAGGGGGCTGGAAACACCATATATTTT.

This clone occurred once. The chain recombines TRBV25-1 with TRBJ2-7; D uncertain. Germline CDR1 and CDR2: MGHDK and SYGVNS. Between the trimmed V and J ends, which lost 4 bases and 7 bases, there was a span of 29 bases. The CDR3 totals 18 residues. The CDR3 nucleotides read TGTGCCAGCAGTGTGGCCGTGGCCAAAGTTCCACCTCCTTATGAGCAGTACTTC. Its protein is CASSVAVAKVPPPYEQYF.

This clone was counted a few times. This chain links TRBV4-3 with TRBJ1-2; TRBD1 matches 10 bases. The CDR3 is 16 residues long. Trimming removed 4 bases from V and 6 bases from J; junction bases left unmatched: 11. The V gene's germline CDR1 is LGHNA and CDR2 YSLEER. CDR3 loop: CASSPNPGGTGDGYTF. Written as DNA, the CDR3 is TGCGCCAGCAGCCCCAATCCTGGTGGGACAGGGGATGGCTACACCTTC.

The chain uses TRBV3-1 (or the pseudogene TRBV3-2) and TRBJ2-1, with 7 nucleotides matching TRBD1. Per germline, CDR1 LGHDT and CDR2 YNNKEL (reference sequence). V lost 1 base and J lost 3; bases outside the gene matches: 12. The CDR3 is 18 residues long. CDR3 amino acids: CASSQVSRGQNIYNEQFF. DNA of the CDR3: TGTGCCAGCAGCCAAGTGTCTAGGGGACAGAACATCTACAATGAGCAGTTCTTC.

The rearrangement links TRBV11-2 to TRBJ2-7; weak D call: TRBD2 (6 bases). Germline CDR1 is SGHAT and CDR2 is FQNNGV. With 5 bases removed from V and 4 bases from J, the gap between germline ends came to 15 bases. The CDR3 length is 14 residues. The CDR3 DNA reads as TGTGCCAGCAGCGTCAATTACGGGGGATACGAGCAGTACTTC. This codes for CASSVNYGGYEQYF.

The chain combines TRBV7-2 with TRBJ2-7; D remains ambiguous. Trimming stripped 1 base from V and 6 bases from J, with 13 bases between. Per germline, CDR1 SGHTA and CDR2 FQGNSA. The CDR3 is made up of 14 amino acids. In DNA form, the CDR3 reads TGTGCCAGCAGCTTAGGGGTGTCAGGTTCCGAGCAGTACTTC. Residues: CASSLGVSGSEQYF.

This CDR3 reads CASSLASAGWQYF. In DNA form, the CDR3 reads TGTGCCAGCAGCTTGGCATCGGCAGGTTGGCAGTACTTC. This chain connects TRBV5-8 to TRBJ2-7; no definite D call. The CDR3 runs 13 residues. The germline V and J ends were trimmed by 0 bases and 9 bases, with 13 bases remaining between them. Germline CDR1 SGHTS, CDR2 YDEGEE. Full variable domain (missing parts from reference TRBV5-8 and TRBJ2-7): EAGVTQSPTHLIKTRGQQATLRCSPISGHTSVYWYQQALGLGLQFLLWYDEGEERNRGNFPPRFSGRQFPNYSSELNVNALELEDSALYLCASSLASAGWQYFGPGTRLTVT.

This clone was counted only a few times. V usage is TRBV11-2 and J usage is TRBJ1-5; 7 bases align to TRBD1. The junction had 1 base not matched to a gene; V was cut back by 4 bases and J by 4 bases. The CDR3 has 13 residues. Germline CDR1 reads SGHAT; CDR2 reads FQNNGV. CDR3 sequence (DNA): TGTGCCAGCAGCTCACAGGGGAATCAGCCCCAGCATTTT. This gives the protein CASSSQGNQPQHF.

This chain links TRBV4-1 with TRBJ1-2; possible D gene TRBD1, 6 bases. CDR1 MGHRA and CDR2 YSYEKL come from the germline V gene. Trimming left V 2 bases short and J 4 bases short, with 17 bases between. CDR3 length equals 16 residues. In DNA, the CDR3 is TGCGCCAGCAGCCAACCGACACAGGGATTCGGCTATGGCTACACCTTC. This translates into CASSQPTQGFGYGYTF.

The chain couples TRBV9 to TRBJ1-2; 7 bases fit TRBD1. The length of the CDR3 is 13 residues. Germline V lookup: CDR1 SGDLS, CDR2 YYNGEE. J lost 10 bases, V lost 4 bases, and 10 bases had no gene match. The CDR3 nucleotides read TGTGCCAGCAGCCCTACCTCGGGACAGATCTACACCTTC. Translation gives CASSPTSGQIYTF. The full variable domain, with the rest looked up from reference TRBV9 and TRBJ1-2, is DSGVTQTPKHLITATGQRVTLRCSPRSGDLSVYWYQQSLDQGLQFLIQYYNGEERAKGNILERFSAQQFPDLHSELNLSSLELGDSALYFCASSPTSGQIYTFGSGTRLTVV.

The chain has TRBV7-9 and TRBJ2-5, with D maybe TRBD1 (5 bases). Deletions cut 5 bases from V and 5 bases from J, with 18 bases between. Germline lookup yields CDR1 SEHNR and CDR2 FQNEAQ (reference sequence). CDR3 length: 15 residues. CDR3 loop: CASSAPRGVLETQYF. The CDR3 coding sequence is TGTGCCAGCAGCGCCCCTAGGGGTGTATTGGAGACCCAGTACTTC.

This chain uses TRBV13 with TRBJ2-2; TRBD2 might be the D (5 bases). V lost 10 bases to trimming and J lost 1 base, with 13 bases between them. CDR1 and CDR2 (germline): PRHDT, FYEKMQ (reference sequence). The CDR3 extends over 14 amino acids. The CDR3 region is CATQLEQNTGELFF. The CDR3 region has the DNA TGTGCCACGCAACTAGAGCAGAACACCGGGGAGCTGTTTTTT.

V usage is TRBV9 and J usage is TRBJ1-1; D is unresolved. Germline CDR1 and CDR2: SGDLS and YYNGEE. The V gene lost 4 bases and the J gene lost 1 base, with 11 bases spanning the gap. The CDR3 loop spans 14 amino acids. The CDR3 sequence: CASSPRGGNTEAFF. CDR3 in DNA: TGTGCCAGCAGCCCCCGGGGAGGGAACACTGAAGCTTTCTTT.

The genes are TRBV27 and TRBJ2-7; TRBD1 matches at 11 bases. The germline V gene has CDR1 MNHEY and CDR2 SMNVEV (reference sequence). The CDR3 has 18 residues. V lost 2 bases to trimming and J lost 2 bases; unmatched junction nucleotides: 11. CDR3 sequence: CASSLDSPGTGGTYEQYF. The DNA of the CDR3 is TGTGCCAGCAGTTTAGACTCCCCCGGGACAGGGGGGACCTACGAGCAGTACTTC.

The rearrangement uses TRBV14 and TRBJ2-3, with 7 bases fitting TRBD2. Looked up from germline, CDR1 is SGHDN and CDR2 is FVKESK. CDR3 length: 14 residues. Losses at the gene ends were 6 bases for V and 1 base for J; bases not matched to a gene: 4. The CDR3 protein is CASSDRGGTDTQYF. The CDR3 DNA sequence: TGTGCCAGCAGTGACCGGGGGGGCACAGATACGCAGTATTTT.

In its sample, this clone was seen a few times. This chain joins TRBV19 and TRBJ1-5; weak D call: TRBD1 (5 bases). V lost 0 bases and J 7 bases, leaving 10 bases between the germline ends. Germline CDR1 reads LNHDA; CDR2 reads SQIVND (reference sequence). This CDR3 is 14 amino acids long. CDR3 nucleotides: TGTGCCAGTAGTATAGACAGGGTGGGACAGCCCCAGCATTTT. This translates into CASSIDRVGQPQHF. The whole variable domain, filled in from reference TRBV19 and TRBJ1-5, reads DGGITQSPKYLFRKEGQNVTLSCEQNLNHDAMYWYRQDPGQGLRLIYYSQIVNDFQKGDIAEGYSVSREKKESFPLTVTSAQKNPTAFYLCASSIDRVGQPQHFGDGTRLSIL.

The chain joins TRBV7-9 to TRBJ2-1; the match to TRBD2 covers 10 bases. The length of the CDR3 is 14 residues. The germline CDR1 and CDR2 sequences are SEHNR and FQNEAQ (reference sequence). J gave up 13 bases and V 4 bases, and 10 bases lay outside the gene matches. The DNA for the CDR3 is TGTGCCAGCAGCTACGGGACTAGCGTTTCAGTTCAGTTCTTC. It is translated as CASSYGTSVSVQFF. Full variable domain (rest looked up from reference TRBV7-9 and TRBJ2-1): DTGVSQNPRHKITKRGQNVTFRCDPISEHNRLYWYRQTLGQGPEFLTYFQNEAQLEKSRLLSDRFSAERPKGSFSTLEIQRTEQGDSAMYLCASSYGTSVSVQFFGPGTRLTVL.

This chain joins TRBV7-2 and TRBJ1-1; weak D call: TRBD1 (5 bases). The germline V gene encodes CDR1 SGHTA and CDR2 FQGNSA. V gave up 1 base and J gave up 6 bases, with 12 bases separating them. The CDR3 extends over 14 amino acids. CDR3 nucleotide sequence: TGTGCCAGCAGCTTAGGGATCGGGGGTGCTGAAGCTTTCTTT. It yields the protein CASSLGIGGAEAFF.

This clone was counted between two and nine times. The chain combines TRBV2 with TRBJ1-4, with TRBD1 matching over 8 bases. CDR3 length: 14 amino acids. V lost 6 bases, J lost 8 bases, and 8 bases stayed unmatched. CDR1 is SNHLY and CDR2 is FYNNEI in the germline V gene. The chain's CDR3 is CASRAGGEGEKLFF. The CDR3 DNA reads TGTGCCAGCAGAGCAGGGGGCGAAGGGGAAAAACTGTTTTTT.

J is TRBJ2-1 and V is TRBV19, with D hard to call. Germline-derived CDR1 and CDR2 are LNHDA and SQIVND (reference sequence). CDR3 length equals 15 residues. Trimming left V 4 bases short and J 6 bases short, with 16 bases between. The DNA for the CDR3 is TGTGCCAGTAGTAGCGACAAGCCCGTGGGCAATGAGCAGTTCTTC. Protein: CASSSDKPVGNEQFF.

The chain uses TRBV18 and TRBJ1-2; D is unclear. Germline lookup yields CDR1 KGHSH and CDR2 LQKENI. This CDR3 spans 12 amino acids. The V and J ends lost 5 bases and 4 bases respectively, with 8 bases between them. Written as DNA, the CDR3 is TGTGCCAGCTCAAGACAACTCTATGGCTACACCTTC. Residues: CASSRQLYGYTF.

The chain couples TRBV7-8 to TRBJ2-5, with 7 nucleotides matching TRBD2. Germline-derived CDR1 and CDR2 are SGHVS and FQNEAQ. V was pared by 5 bases and J by 5 bases, with 8 bases of the junction left unmatched. The CDR3 loop spans 14 amino acids. The CDR3 spells CASSLHLGGETQYF. CDR3 DNA: TGTGCCAGCAGCCTCCACCTGGGAGGGGAGACCCAGTACTTC.

The V gene is TRBV5-1, the J gene TRBJ2-7; 8 bases line up with TRBD1. The CDR3 extends over 14 amino acids. Germline assignment: CDR1 SGHRS and CDR2 YFSETQ. V lost 5 bases to trimming and J lost 5 bases; unmatched junction nucleotides: 9. The CDR3 nucleotides read TGCGCCAGCAGGGCCTGGACAGGGAGCCACGAGCAGTACTTC. It encodes CASRAWTGSHEQYF.